This T cell receptor beta chain was recovered during a study of siplizumab effects on memory and regulatory T cells. Broader study findings: A naive or memory phenotype could not be assigned to roughly 80-95% of the proliferating CD4+ or CD8+ clones.

The method was immunoSEQ multiplex PCR; TCRdb's version includes in-frame clones alone and lacks a portion of them. The data hold about 120,000 clones, with 90% to 95% observed a single time. The V end lost 0 bases, the J end lost 1 base, and 7 bases lay between the germline ends. This CDR3 has 15 residues. CDR1 and CDR2 from the germline V gene are SGHDT and YYEEEE. As regards this clone: Its specificity is unknown.

What was sequenced was non-Treg CD4+ T cells sorted from blood. The chain links TRBV5-6 to TRBJ2-2; D is unresolved. This TCR came from a human donor in good health. The CDR3 DNA sequence: TGTGCCAGCAGCTTGGGCCGCAGGAACACCGGGGAGCTGTTTTTT. This codes for CASSLGRRNTGELFF.